This entry features one TCR beta chain sequence. The CDR3 spans 14 residues. V lost 8 bases to trimming and J lost 8 bases, with 21 bases between them. Germline loops: CDR1 LNHDA, CDR2 SQIVND (reference sequence). These data originate in a study of T cell responses to AZD1222 COVID-19 vaccine. Sequencing used immunoSEQ multiplex PCR; TCRdb keeps in-frame clones, though not all of them. Of over 100,000 clones listed, roughly nine tenths are singletons. The receptor was derived from an adult in good health. This chain uses TRBV19 with TRBJ1-1; D might be TRBD1 (5 bases). Sequenced material: peripheral blood, taken on day 0 of AZD1222 vaccination. The CDR3 loop is CASSYLAGRGEAFF. DNA of the CDR3: TGTGCCAGTTCTTACCTCGCGGGACGGGGCGAAGCTTTCTTT.